This T cell receptor (beta chain) is drawn from a study of vaccination effects on CD4 cells after COVID-19. Study in general: Viral peptide pool expansion of antigen-specific CD4+ T cells preceded sequencing in the ViraFEST assay. Study-level points and caveats: Substantial clonal contraction characterized both infection- and vaccine-induced clones late after vaccination.

After about 10 days in culture, the CD4+ T cells were isolated. The vaccine given was either BNT162b2 or mRNA-1273, in two doses. All vaccine recipients tested negative for nucleocapsid antibodies and had never contracted SARS-CoV-2 infection. Half-medium changes using IL-2 medium occurred on days 3 and 7. Comment on this clone: Its specificity is not known.

Profiled with immunoSEQ multiplex PCR; TCRdb holds only in-frame clones, not every one. The sample consists of under 55,000 clones, about three quarters of them appearing once. CDR3 length: 15 amino acids. V lost 2 bases, J lost 7 bases, and 7 bases stayed unmatched. Germline loops: CDR1 SGHAT, CDR2 FQNNGV. The sequence was collected from a human donor who received a COVID-19 vaccine. The chain has TRBV11-2 and TRBJ2-1, with 8 bases fitting TRBD2. Sequencing was performed on CD4+ T cells from PBMCs cultured without peptide, taken after COVID-19 vaccination. In DNA, the CDR3 is TGTGCCAGCAGCTTACAAGCGGGAGTCGGGAATGAGCAGTTCTTC. Its translation is CASSLQAGVGNEQFF.